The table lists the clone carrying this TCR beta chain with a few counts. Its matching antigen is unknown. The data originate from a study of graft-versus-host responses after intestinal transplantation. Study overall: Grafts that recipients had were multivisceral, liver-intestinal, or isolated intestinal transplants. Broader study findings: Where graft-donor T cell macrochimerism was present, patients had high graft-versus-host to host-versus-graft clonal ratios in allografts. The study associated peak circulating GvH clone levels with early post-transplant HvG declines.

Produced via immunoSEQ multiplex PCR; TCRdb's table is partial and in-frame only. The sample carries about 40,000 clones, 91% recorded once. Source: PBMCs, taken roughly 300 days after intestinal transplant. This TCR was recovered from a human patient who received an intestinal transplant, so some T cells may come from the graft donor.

In DNA, the CDR3 is TGTGCCAGCAGTTACTCAGGGGGCAATCAGCCCCAGCATTTT. It codes for CASSYSGGNQPQHF. This rearrangement joins TRBV6-5 to TRBJ1-5; D might be TRBD1 (5 bases). V was cut by 0 bases and J by 2 bases, with 5 bases left in between. This CDR3 has 14 residues. CDR1 MNHEY and CDR2 SVGAGI come from the germline V gene.